This entry concerns a single T cell receptor beta chain. Sequencing used immunoSEQ multiplex PCR; TCRdb keeps in-frame clones, though not all of them. The data contain 200,000 or so clones, around nine tenths of them seen just once; the ten biggest clones take up 7% to 9%. Everyone who took part was roughly 18 to 90 years old, and they came from about two dozen US areas. Cohort assignment relied on participant-reported clinical history. This entry belongs to a study of blood T cell repertoires in COVID-19. At the level of the study: Two negative PCRs, clearance, or symptom resolution were required of recovered Cohort 3 donors. T cells, B-cell-depleted T cells, or PBMCs supplied cDNA or gDNA.

CDR1 and CDR2 (germline): LNHDA, SQIVND (reference sequence). The CDR3 runs 16 residues. V was pared by 4 bases and J by 1 base, with 4 bases of the junction left unmatched. This sequence was found in a man aged 30 to 45 in a cohort exposed to, infected with or recovered from COVID-19 (not recorded which). Sequencing was carried out using PBMCs or T cells enriched from blood (not recorded which). This chain joins TRBV19 and TRBJ1-5; 10 positions agree with TRBD1. The CDR3 here is CASSRRQGASNQPQHF. The CDR3 nucleotides read TGTGCCAGTAGTAGACGACAGGGGGCGAGCAATCAGCCCCAGCATTTT.